The next 16 T cell receptor beta chains were all read from a single sample in a study of blood T cells in healthy people across ages (dated by TCRdb to about 2015). Receptors were amplified or captured by 5' RACE. Sequencing took place on an Illumina HiSeq 2500. A second PCR of about 6 to 11 cycles was performed with a sample-barcoded 5' primer and a J-beta primer mix. Clones were called with MiXCR by TCRdb after fastp trimmed the public reads at Q25, and only in-frame beta chains were retained. Rows with a matching CDR3 protein are joined into one entry that keeps the most common DNA and genes. Across this sample there are about 400,000 distinct CDR3 sequences, with approximately 47% seen only once. The ten largest account for under 65% of the sample. The specimen was blood. The receptors were sampled from a man aged 55 to 70 in good health.

The rearrangement joins TRBV7-2 to TRBJ2-7; D not resolved. Germline V gene lookup returns CDR1 SGHTA and CDR2 FQGNSA. This CDR3 region has 14 residues. Trimming removed 0 bases at V and 5 bases at J, with 11 bases between. The CDR3 here is CASSLAGPPDEQYF. Written as DNA, the CDR3 is TGTGCCAGCAGCTTAGCGGGCCCCCCCGACGAGCAGTACTTC. Together with reference TRBV7-2 and TRBJ2-7, the CDR3 gives the full variable domain: GAGVSQSPSNKVTEKGKDVELRCDPISGHTALYWYRQSLGQGLEFLIYFQGNSAPDKSGLPSDRFSAERTGGSVSTLTIQRTQQEDSAVYLCASSLAGPPDEQYFGPGTRLTVT.

The chain links TRBV30 to TRBJ1-1; D gene unclear. This CDR3 region has 13 residues. V was shortened by 1 base and J by 0 bases, with 6 bases between the two germline ends. CDR1 and CDR2 (germline): GTSNPN, SVGIG (reference sequence). CDR3 amino acids: CAWSAGMNTEAFF. CDR3 bases: TGTGCCTGGAGTGCGGGCATGAACACTGAAGCTTTCTTT.

This clonotype has just a few counts. CDR3 residues: CASSLGPPLSGKGETQYF. The CDR3 region has the DNA TGCGCCAGCAGCTTGGGACCCCCACTCTCCGGCAAGGGGGAGACCCAGTACTTC. V gene TRBV5-1 combines with J gene TRBJ2-5; weak D call: TRBD1 (5 bases). The CDR3 contains 18 residues. With 0 bases removed from V and 5 bases from J, the gap between germline ends came to 23 bases. The germline V gene encodes CDR1 SGHRS and CDR2 YFSETQ.

The chain employs TRBV4-1 and TRBJ2-5; 9 bases are a match to TRBD2. The V segment lost 3 bases and the J segment 11 bases; nucleotides outside the gene matches: 16. Per germline, CDR1 MGHRA and CDR2 YSYEKL. This CDR3 is built from 16 residues. As DNA, the CDR3 is TGCGCCAGCAGCCAGCTCTCCGGGACTAGCATCAATGAGCAGTACTTC. As protein: CASSQLSGTSINEQYF.

This clonotype was picked up a small number of times. The CDR3 is CSARKGTSVQSYEQYF. CDR3 in DNA: TGCAGTGCTAGAAAAGGTACTAGCGTACAGTCCTACGAGCAGTACTTC. The chain couples TRBV20-1 to TRBJ2-7; TRBD2 aligns across 7 bases. The CDR3 has 16 residues. After removal of 2 bases from V and 1 base from J, the junction contained 11 bases not matched to a gene. The germline V gene has CDR1 DFQATT and CDR2 SNEGSKA (reference sequence).

The chain combines TRBV7-8 with TRBJ1-5; TRBD1 agrees at 11 bases. CDR1 is SGHVS and CDR2 is FQNEAQ in the germline V gene. This CDR3 region has 16 residues. V was pared by 1 base and J by 5 bases, with 4 bases of the junction left unmatched. Here the CDR3 DNA reads TGTGCCAGCAGCTTAGGCAGGACAGGGGGCGATCAGCCCCAGCATTTT. It translates to CASSLGRTGGDQPQHF. Based on the CDR3 plus reference TRBV7-8 and TRBJ1-5, the full variable domain is GAGVSQSPRYKVAKRGQDVALRCDPISGHVSLFWYQQALGQGPEFLTYFQNEAQLDKSGLPSDRFFAERPEGSVSTLKIQRTQQEDSAVYLCASSLGRTGGDQPQHFGDGTRLSIL.

The V and J genes are TRBV5-1 and TRBJ2-7; D may be TRBD1 (5 bases). The J call could be wrong; TRBJ2-5 is a better fit for the DNA end. The CDR3 loop spans 14 amino acids. CDR1 and CDR2 from the germline V gene are SGHRS and YFSETQ. CDR3 protein: CASSLEGREETQYF. For the CDR3, the DNA is TGCGCCAGCAGCTTGGAAGGCAGGGAAGAGACCCAGTACTTC.

This clonotype was picked up one time. The CDR3 loop reads CASSYSGQGGNIQYF. The CDR3 nucleotides read TGTGCCAGCAGTTACTCGGGACAGGGAGGTAACATTCAGTACTTC. The chain combines TRBV6-5 with TRBJ2-4, with 9 bases matching TRBD1. Trimming took 0 bases from V and 7 from J; bases not matched to a gene: 4. Germline V CDR1 and CDR2: MNHEY, SVGAGI. The CDR3 length is 15 residues.

Note on this clonotype: The germline gene is not matched at one end of the junction; a read error may be the cause. The V gene is TRBV27, the J gene TRBJ1-2; D might be TRBD1 (5 bases). Germline V gene lookup returns CDR1 MNHEY and CDR2 SMNVEV (reference sequence). CDR3 length equals 17 residues. CDR3 DNA sequence: TGTGCCGGCAGTCCTCTAATCCAGGGCCGTTCCTCTTATGGCTACACCTTC. Protein sequence: CAGSPLIQGRSSYGYTF.

The sample holds a few counts of this clonotype. The chain joins TRBV29-1 to TRBJ2-7; no definite D call. Between the trimmed V and J ends, which lost 4 bases and 1 base, there was a span of 8 bases. The CDR3 contains 12 residues. Germline values: CDR1 SQVTM, CDR2 ANQGSEA. The CDR3 region has the DNA TGCAGCGTTGTCCTAGGGTCCTACGAGCAGTACTTC. This sequence encodes CSVVLGSYEQYF.

This clonotype was detected a few times. This chain uses TRBV29-1 with TRBJ2-6; D gene unclear. With 4 bases removed from V and 0 bases from J, the gap between germline ends came to 10 bases. Looked up from germline, CDR1 is SQVTM and CDR2 is ANQGSEA. The CDR3 has 15 residues. In nucleotides, the CDR3 is TGCAGCGTTGGGTCTGAGGTCTCTGGGGCCAACGTCCTGACTTTC. It translates to CSVGSEVSGANVLTF.

This clonotype has a handful of counts. This chain joins TRBV20-1 and TRBJ2-5, with D perhaps matching TRBD2 (6 bases). V was cut by 0 bases and J by 7 bases, with 18 bases left in between. The germline CDR1 and CDR2 sequences are DFQATT and SNEGSKA (reference sequence). This CDR3 is 15 amino acids long. Here the CDR3 DNA reads TGCAGTGCTAGAGATCTCGGGGGTGGGGAATGGACCCAGTACTTC. Translated, it gives CSARDLGGGEWTQYF.

This clonotype was counted many times. V is TRBV20-1 and J is TRBJ2-3, with 8 bases fitting TRBD1. CDR3 length: 13 residues. The V segment lost 5 bases and the J segment 7 bases; nucleotides outside the gene matches: 8. CDR1 and CDR2 (germline): DFQATT, SNEGSKA (reference sequence). CDR3 bases: TGCAGTGCTCCGACAGGGGCGGTAAATACGCAGTATTTT. Protein sequence: CSAPTGAVNTQYF.

Only a few counts were recorded for this clonotype. This rearrangement joins TRBV27 to TRBJ2-7; the D is unclear. Germline CDR1 is MNHEY and CDR2 is SMNVEV (reference sequence). Trimming shortened V by 2 bases and J by 4 bases, and 12 bases separated the two germline ends. The CDR3 runs 14 residues. As DNA, the CDR3 is TGTGCCAGCAGTTTAAGAAACAGAGAATACGAGCAGTACTTC. Its protein is CASSLRNREYEQYF.

The chain joins TRBV12-3 or TRBV12-4 to TRBJ2-5; 8 nucleotides agree with TRBD1. The CDR3 extends over 14 amino acids. V dropped 3 bases and J dropped 11; count of bases not matched to a gene: 11. The CDR3 protein is CASSLTGVHNEQYF. CDR3 nucleotides: TGTGCCAGCAGTTTGACAGGGGTCCACAATGAGCAGTACTTC.

Worth noting for this clonotype: A junction end diverges from the germline sequence, so it may reflect a read error. V gene TRBV20-1 combines with J gene TRBJ2-3, with 7 bases matching TRBD1. CDR3 length equals 13 residues. CDR1 and CDR2 from the germline V gene are DFQATT and SNEGSKA (reference sequence). CDR3 bases: TGCAGTGCCACAGGGGTGACTACAGGTACGCAGTATTTT. Translated, it gives CSATGVTTGTQYF.